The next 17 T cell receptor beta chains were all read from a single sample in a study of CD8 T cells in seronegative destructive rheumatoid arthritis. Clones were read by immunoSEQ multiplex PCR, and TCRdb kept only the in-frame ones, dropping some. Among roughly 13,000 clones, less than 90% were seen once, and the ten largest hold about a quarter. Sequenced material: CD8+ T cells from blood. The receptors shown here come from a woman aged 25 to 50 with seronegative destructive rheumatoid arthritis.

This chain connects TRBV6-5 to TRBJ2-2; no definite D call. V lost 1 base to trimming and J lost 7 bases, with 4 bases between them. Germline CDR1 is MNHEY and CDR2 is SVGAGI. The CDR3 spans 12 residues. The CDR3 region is CASSYFSGELFF. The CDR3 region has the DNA TGTGCCAGCAGTTACTTCAGCGGGGAGCTGTTTTTT.

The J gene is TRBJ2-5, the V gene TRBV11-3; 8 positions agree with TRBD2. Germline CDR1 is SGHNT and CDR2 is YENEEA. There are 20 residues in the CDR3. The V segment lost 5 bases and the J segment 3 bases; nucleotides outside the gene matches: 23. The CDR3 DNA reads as TGTGCCAGCAGCCCGAGAACCGAACAGGGATCTGGCGGGGGGAAAGAGACCCAGTACTTC. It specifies CASSPRTEQGSGGGKETQYF.

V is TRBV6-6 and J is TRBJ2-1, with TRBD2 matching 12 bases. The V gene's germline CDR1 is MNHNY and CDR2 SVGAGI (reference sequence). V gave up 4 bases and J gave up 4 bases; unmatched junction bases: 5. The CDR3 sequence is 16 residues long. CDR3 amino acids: CASSWSSGGDYNEQFF. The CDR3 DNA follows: TGTGCCAGCAGTTGGTCTAGCGGGGGGGATTACAATGAGCAGTTCTTC.

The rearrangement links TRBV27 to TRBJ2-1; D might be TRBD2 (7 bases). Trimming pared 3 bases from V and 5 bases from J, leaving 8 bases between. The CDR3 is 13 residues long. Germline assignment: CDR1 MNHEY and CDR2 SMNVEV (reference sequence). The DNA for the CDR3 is TGTGCCAGCAGTTTGGGGGGGCACAATGAGCAGTTCTTC. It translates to CASSLGGHNEQFF.

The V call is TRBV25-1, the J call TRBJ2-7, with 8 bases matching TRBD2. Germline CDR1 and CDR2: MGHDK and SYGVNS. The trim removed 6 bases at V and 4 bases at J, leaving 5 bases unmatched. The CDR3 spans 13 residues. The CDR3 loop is CASRTGGAYEQYF. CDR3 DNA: TGTGCCAGCAGAACCGGGGGGGCTTACGAGCAGTACTTC.

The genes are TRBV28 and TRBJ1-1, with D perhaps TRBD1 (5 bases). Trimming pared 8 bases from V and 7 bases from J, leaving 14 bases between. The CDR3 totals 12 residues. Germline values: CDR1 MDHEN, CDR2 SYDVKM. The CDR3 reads CASFDRNFEAFF. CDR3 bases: TGTGCCAGCTTCGACAGAAACTTTGAAGCTTTCTTT.

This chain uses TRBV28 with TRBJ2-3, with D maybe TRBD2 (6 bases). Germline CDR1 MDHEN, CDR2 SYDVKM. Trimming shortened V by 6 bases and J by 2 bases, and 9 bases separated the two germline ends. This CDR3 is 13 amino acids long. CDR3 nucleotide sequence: TGTGCCAGCAGCGGGGGATTCACAGATACGCAGTATTTT. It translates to CASSGGFTDTQYF.

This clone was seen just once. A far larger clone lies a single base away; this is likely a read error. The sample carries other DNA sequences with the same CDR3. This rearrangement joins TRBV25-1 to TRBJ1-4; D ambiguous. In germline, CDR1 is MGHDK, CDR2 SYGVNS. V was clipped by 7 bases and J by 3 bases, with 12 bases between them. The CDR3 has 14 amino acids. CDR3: CASTGGRANEKLFF. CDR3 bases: TGTGCCAGCACCGGAGGGAGGGCTAATGAAAAACTGTTTTTT.

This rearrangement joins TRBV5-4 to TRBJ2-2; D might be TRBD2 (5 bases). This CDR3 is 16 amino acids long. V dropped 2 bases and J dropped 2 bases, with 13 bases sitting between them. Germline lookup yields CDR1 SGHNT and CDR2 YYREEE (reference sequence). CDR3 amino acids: CASSFGNRLNTGELFF. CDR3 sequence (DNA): TGTGCCAGCAGCTTCGGTAACAGACTAAACACCGGGGAGCTGTTTTTT.

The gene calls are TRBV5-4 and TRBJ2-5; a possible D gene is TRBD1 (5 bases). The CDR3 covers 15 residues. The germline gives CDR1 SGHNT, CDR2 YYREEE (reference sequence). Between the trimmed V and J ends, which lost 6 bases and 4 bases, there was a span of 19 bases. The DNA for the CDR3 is TGTGCCAGCACCCACGTTCAGGGCCGCCTAGAGACCCAGTACTTC. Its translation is CASTHVQGRLETQYF.

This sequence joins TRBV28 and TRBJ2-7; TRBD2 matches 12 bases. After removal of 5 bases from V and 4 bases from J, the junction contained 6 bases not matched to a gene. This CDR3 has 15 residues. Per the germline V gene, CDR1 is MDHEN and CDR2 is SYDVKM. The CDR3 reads CASSHLAGGPYEQYF. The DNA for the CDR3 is TGTGCCAGCAGTCATCTAGCGGGGGGGCCGTACGAGCAGTACTTC. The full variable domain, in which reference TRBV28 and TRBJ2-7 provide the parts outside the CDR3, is DVKVTQSSRYLVKRTGEKVFLECVQDMDHENMFWYRQDPGLGLRLIYFSYDVKMKEKGDIPEGYSVSREKKERFSLILESASTNQTSMYLCASSHLAGGPYEQYFGPGTRLTVT.

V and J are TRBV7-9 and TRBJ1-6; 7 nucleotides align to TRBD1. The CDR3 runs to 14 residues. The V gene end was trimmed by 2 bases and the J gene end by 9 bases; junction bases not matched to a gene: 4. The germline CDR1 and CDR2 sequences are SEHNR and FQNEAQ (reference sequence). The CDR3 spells CASSLSAGGSPLHF. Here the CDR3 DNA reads TGTGCCAGCAGCTTATCGGCAGGGGGTTCACCCCTCCACTTT.

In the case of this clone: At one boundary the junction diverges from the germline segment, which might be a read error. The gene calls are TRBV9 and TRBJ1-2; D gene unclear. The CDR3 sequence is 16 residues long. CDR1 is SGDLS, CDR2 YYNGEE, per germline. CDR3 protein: CASSVGASVSNYGYAF. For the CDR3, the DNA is TGTGCCAGCAGCGTCGGAGCCAGCGTATCTAACTATGGCTACGCCTTC. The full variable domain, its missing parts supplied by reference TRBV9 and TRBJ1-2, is DSGVTQTPKHLITATGQRVTLRCSPRSGDLSVYWYQQSLDQGLQFLIQYYNGEERAKGNILERFSAQQFPDLHSELNLSSLELGDSALYFCASSVGASVSNYGYAFGSGTRLTVV.

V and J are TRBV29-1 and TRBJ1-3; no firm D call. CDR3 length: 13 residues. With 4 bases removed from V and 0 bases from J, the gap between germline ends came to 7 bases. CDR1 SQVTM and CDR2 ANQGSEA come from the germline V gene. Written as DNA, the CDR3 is TGCAGCGTTGGCGGCATCTCTGGAAACACCATATATTTT. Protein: CSVGGISGNTIYF.

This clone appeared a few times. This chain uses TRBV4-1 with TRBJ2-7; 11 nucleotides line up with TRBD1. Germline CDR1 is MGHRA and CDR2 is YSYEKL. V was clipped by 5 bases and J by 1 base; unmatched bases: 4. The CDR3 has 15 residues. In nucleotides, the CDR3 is TGCGCCAGCAGCGCGGGACAGGGGGGTTCCTACGAGCAGTACTTC. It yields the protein CASSAGQGGSYEQYF.

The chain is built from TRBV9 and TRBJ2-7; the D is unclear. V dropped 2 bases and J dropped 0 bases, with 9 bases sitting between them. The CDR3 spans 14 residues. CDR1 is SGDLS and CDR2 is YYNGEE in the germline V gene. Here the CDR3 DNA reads TGTGCCAGCAGCGTTGAGCCGAACTCCTACGAGCAGTACTTC. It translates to CASSVEPNSYEQYF.

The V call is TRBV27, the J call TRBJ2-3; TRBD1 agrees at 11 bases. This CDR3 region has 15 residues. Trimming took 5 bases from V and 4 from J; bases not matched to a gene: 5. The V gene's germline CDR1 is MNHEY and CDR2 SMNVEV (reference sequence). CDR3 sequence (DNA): TGTGCCAGCAGTCCTGGACAGGGGGCCGCAGATACGCAGTATTTT. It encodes CASSPGQGAADTQYF.